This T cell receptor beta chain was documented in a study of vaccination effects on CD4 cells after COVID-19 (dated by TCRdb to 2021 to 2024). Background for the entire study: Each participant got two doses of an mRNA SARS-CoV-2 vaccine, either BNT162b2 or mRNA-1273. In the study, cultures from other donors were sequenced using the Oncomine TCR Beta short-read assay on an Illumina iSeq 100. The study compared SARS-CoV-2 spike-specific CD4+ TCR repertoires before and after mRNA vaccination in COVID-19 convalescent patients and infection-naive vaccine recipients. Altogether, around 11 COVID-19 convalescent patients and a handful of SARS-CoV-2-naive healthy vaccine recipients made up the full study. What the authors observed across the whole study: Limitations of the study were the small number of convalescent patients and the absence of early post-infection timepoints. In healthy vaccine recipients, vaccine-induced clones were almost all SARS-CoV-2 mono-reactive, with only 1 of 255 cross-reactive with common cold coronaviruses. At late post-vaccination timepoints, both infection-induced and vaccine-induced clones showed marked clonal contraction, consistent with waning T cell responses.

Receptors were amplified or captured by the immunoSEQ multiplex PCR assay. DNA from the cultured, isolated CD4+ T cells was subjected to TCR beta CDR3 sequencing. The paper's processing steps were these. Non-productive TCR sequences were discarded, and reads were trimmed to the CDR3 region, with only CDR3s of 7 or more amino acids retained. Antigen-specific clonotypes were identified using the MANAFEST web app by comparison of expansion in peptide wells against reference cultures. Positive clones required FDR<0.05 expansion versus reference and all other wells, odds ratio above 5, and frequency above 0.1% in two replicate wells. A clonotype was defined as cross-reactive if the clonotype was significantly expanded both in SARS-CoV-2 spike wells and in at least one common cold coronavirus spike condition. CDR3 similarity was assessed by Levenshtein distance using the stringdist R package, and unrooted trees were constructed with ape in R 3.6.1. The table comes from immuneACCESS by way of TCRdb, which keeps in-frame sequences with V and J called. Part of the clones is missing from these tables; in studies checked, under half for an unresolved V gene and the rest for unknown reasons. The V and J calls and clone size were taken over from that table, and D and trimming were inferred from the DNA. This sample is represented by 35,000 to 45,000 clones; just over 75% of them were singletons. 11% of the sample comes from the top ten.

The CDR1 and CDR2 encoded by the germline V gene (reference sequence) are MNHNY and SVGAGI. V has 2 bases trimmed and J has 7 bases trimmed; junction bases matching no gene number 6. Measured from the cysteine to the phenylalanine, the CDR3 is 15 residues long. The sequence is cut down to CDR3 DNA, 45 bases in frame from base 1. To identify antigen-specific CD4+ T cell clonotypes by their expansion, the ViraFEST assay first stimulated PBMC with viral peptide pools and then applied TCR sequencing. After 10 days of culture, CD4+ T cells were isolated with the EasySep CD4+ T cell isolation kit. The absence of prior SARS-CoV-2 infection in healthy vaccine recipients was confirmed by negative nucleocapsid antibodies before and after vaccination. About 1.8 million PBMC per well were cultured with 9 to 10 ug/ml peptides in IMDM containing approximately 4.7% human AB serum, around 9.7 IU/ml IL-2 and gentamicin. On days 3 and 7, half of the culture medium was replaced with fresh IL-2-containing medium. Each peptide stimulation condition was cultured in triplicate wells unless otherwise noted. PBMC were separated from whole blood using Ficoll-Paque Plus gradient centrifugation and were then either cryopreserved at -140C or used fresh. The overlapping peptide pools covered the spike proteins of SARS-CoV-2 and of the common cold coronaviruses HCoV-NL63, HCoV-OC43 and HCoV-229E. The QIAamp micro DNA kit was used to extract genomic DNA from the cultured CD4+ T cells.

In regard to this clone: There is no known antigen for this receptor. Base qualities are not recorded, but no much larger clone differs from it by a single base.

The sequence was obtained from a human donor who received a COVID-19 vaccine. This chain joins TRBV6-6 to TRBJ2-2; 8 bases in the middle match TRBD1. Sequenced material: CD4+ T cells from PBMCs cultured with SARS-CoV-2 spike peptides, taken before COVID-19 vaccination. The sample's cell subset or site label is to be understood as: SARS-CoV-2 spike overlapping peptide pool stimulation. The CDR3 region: CASSYGQGANGELFF. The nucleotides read TGTGCCAGCAGTTACGGCCAGGGGGCCAACGGGGAGCTGTTTTTT.